This TCR beta chain appears in the sequencing data of a study of cytomegalovirus exposure and HLA in healthy donors. General study points: High specificity and sensitivity for cytomegalovirus status were reported for the classifier.

With regard to this clone: Its antigen is currently unknown.

Looked up from germline, CDR1 is SQVTM and CDR2 is ANQGSEA. V lost 0 bases, J lost 2 bases, and 5 bases stayed unmatched. This CDR3 is 16 amino acids long. This table comes from immunoSEQ multiplex PCR, and its TCRdb copy is limited to in-frame clones, with some not included. The sample shows approximately 150,000 clones, 85% to 90% of them seen only once. The origin of this receptor is a woman aged 18 to 35 in good health and CMV-seropositive. The chain couples TRBV29-1 to TRBJ1-2; 11 bases map to TRBD1. Sequenced material: PBMCs. The CDR3 DNA is TGCAGCGTTGAAGACCGCCGGACAGGGGGCAACTATGGCTACACCTTC. Protein: CSVEDRRTGGNYGYTF.